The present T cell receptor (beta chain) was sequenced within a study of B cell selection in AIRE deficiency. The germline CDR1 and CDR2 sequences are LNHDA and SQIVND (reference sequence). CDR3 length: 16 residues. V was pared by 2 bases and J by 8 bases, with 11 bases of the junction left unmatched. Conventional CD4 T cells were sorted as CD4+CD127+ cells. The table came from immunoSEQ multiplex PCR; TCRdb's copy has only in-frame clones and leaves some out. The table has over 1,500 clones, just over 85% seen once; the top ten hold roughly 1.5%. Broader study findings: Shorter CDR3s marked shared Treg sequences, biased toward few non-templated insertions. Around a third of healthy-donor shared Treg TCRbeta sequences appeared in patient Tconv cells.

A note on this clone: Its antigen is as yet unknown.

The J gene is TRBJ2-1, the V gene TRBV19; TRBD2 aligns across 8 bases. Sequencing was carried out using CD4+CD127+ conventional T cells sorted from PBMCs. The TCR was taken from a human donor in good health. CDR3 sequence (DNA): TGTGCCAGTAGTATACGGGGGGGCGGGAGTTTCGATGAGCAGTTCTTC. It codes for CASSIRGGGSFDEQFF.